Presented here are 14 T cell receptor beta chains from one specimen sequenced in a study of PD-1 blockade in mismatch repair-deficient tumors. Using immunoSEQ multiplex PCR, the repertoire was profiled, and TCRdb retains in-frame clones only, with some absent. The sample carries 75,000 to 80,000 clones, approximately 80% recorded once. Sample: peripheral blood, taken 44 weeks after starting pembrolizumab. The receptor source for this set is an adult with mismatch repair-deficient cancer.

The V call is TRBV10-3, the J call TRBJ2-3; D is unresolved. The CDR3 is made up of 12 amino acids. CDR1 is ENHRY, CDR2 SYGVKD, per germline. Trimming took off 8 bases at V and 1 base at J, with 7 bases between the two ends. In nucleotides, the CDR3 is TGTGCCATCGGCCAGGGCACAGATACGCAGTATTTT. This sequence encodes CAIGQGTDTQYF.

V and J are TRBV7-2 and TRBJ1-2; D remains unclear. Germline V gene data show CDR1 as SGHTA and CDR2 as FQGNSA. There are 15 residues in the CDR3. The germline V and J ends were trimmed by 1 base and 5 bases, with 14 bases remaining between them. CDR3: CASSLESRVPYGYTF. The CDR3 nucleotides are TGTGCCAGCAGCTTAGAATCAAGGGTCCCATATGGCTACACCTTC.

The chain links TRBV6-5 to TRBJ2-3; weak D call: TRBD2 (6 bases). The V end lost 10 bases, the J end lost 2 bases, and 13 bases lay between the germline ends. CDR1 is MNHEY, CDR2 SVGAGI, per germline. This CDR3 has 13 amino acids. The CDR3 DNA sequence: TGTGCCACCACGGGGGATAACACAGATACGCAGTATTTT. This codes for CATTGDNTDTQYF.

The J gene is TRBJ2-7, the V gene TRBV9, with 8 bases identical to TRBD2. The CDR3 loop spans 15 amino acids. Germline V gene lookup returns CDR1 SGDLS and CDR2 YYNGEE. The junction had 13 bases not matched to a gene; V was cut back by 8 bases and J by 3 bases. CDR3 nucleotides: TGTGCCAGTACCGCGGGACTAGGTCCGGACTACGAGCAGTACTTC. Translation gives CASTAGLGPDYEQYF.

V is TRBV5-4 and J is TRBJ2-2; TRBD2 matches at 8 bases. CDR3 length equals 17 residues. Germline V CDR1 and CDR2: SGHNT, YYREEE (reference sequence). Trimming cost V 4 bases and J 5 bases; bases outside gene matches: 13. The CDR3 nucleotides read TGTGCCAGCAGCCTTTGGAAAGCGGGAGTAGAGACCGGGGAGCTGTTTTTT. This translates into CASSLWKAGVETGELFF. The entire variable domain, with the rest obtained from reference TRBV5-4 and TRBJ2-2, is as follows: ETGVTQSPTHLIKTRGQQVTLRCSSQSGHNTVSWYQQALGQGPQFIFQYYREEENGRGNFPPRFSGLQFPNYSSELNVNALELDDSALYLCASSLWKAGVETGELFFGEGSRLTVL.

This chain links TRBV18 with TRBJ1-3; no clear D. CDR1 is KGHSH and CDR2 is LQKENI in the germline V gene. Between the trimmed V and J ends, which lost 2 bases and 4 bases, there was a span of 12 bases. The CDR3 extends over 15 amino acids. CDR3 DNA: TGTGCCAGCTCACCAAGGGAGGGTTCCGGAAACACCATATATTTT. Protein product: CASSPREGSGNTIYF.

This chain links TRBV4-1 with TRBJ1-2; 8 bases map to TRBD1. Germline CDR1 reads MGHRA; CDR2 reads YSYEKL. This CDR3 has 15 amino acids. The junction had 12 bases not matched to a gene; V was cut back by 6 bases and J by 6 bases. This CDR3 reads CASSGWTGKIDGYTF. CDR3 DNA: TGCGCCAGCAGTGGCTGGACAGGGAAAATCGATGGCTACACCTTC.

CDR3 nucleotides: TGTGCCAGCAGCTTAGTTCACCGGGAGAGGCAGTTCTTC. Encoded protein: CASSLVHRERQFF. The rearrangement joins TRBV7-6 to TRBJ2-1; D is perhaps TRBD2 (6 bases). Germline loops: CDR1 SGHVS, CDR2 FNYEAQ. V was pared by 1 base and J by 12 bases, with 13 bases between. The CDR3 has 13 amino acids.

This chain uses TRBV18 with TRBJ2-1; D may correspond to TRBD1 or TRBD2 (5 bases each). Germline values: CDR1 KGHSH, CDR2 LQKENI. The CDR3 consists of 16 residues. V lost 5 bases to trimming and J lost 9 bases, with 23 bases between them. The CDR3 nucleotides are TGTGCCAGCTCAGAAGCCCGGGACCCCCGGCAGAGTGAGCAGTTCTTC. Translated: CASSEARDPRQSEQFF. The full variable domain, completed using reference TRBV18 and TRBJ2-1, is NAGVMQNPRHLVRRRGQEARLRCSPMKGHSHVYWYRQLPEEGLKFMVYLQKENIIDESGMPKERFSAEFPKEGPSILRIQQVVRGDSAAYFCASSEARDPRQSEQFFGPGTRLTVL.

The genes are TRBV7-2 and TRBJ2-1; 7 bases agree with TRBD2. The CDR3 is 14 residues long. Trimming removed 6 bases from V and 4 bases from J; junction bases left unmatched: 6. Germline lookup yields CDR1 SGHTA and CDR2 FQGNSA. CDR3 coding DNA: TGTGCCAGCAGTATAGCGGGCAGATACAATGAGCAGTTCTTC. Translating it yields CASSIAGRYNEQFF.

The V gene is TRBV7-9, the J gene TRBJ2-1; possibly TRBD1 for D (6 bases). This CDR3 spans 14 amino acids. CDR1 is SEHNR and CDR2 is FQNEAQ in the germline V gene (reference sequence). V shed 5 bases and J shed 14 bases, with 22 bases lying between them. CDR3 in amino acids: CASSHRQAPGVEFF. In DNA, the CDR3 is TGTGCCAGCAGCCATAGACAGGCACCCGGCGTGGAGTTCTTC.

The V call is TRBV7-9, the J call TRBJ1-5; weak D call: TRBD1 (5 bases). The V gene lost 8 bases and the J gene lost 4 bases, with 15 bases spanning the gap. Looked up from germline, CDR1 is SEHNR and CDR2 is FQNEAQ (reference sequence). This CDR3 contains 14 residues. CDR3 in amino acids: CASGGDRPNQPQHF. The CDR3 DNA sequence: TGTGCCAGCGGGGGGGACCGGCCGAATCAGCCCCAGCATTTT.

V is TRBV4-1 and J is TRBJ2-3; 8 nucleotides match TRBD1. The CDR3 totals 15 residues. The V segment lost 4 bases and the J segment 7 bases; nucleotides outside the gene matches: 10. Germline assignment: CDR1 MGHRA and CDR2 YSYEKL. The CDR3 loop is CASSRGYDRGNTQYF. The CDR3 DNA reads TGCGCCAGCAGCCGCGGCTACGACAGGGGAAATACGCAGTATTTT.

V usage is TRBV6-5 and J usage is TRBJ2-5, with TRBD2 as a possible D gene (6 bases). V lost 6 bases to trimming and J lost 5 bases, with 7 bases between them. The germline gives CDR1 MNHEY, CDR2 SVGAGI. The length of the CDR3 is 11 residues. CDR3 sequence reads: CASSREETQYF. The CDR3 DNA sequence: TGTGCCAGCAGCCGGGAGGAGACCCAGTACTTC.